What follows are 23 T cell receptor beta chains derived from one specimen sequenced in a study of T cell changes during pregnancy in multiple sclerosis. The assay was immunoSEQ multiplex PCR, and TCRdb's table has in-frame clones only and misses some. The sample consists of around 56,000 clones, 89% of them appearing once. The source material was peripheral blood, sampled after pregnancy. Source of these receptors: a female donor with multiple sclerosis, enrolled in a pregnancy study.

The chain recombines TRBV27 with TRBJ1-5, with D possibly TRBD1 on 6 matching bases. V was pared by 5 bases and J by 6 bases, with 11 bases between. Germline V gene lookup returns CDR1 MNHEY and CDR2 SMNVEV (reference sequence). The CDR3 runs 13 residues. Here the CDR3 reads CASSATGSQPQHF. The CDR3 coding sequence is TGTGCCAGCAGTGCCACAGGGTCTCAGCCCCAGCATTTT.

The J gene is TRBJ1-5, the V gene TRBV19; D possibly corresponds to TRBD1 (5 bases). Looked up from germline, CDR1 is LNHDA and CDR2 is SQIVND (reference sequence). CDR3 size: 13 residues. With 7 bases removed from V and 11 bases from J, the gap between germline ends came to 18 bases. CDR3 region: CASTFVVWGAQHF. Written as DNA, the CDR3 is TGTGCCAGTACCTTCGTCGTGTGGGGGGCCCAGCATTTT.

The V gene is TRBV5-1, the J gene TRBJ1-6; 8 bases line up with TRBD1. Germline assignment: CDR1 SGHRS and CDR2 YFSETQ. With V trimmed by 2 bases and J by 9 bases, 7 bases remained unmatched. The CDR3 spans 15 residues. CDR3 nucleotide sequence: TGCGCCAGCAGCTTCGGACAGGGTTTCGGTTCACCCCTCCACTTT. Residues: CASSFGQGFGSPLHF.

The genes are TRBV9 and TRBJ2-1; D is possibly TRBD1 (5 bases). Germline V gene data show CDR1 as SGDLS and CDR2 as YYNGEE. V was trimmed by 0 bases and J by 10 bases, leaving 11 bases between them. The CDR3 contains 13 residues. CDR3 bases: TGTGCCAGCAGCGTAGATCTCTGGACAGAGCAGTTCTTC. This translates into CASSVDLWTEQFF.

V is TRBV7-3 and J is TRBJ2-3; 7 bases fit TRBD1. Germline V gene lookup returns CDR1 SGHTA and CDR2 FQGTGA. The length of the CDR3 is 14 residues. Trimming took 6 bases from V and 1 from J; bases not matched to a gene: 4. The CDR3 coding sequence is TGTGCCAGCAGTTCCGGGACAGGCACAGATACGCAGTATTTT. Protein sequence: CASSSGTGTDTQYF.

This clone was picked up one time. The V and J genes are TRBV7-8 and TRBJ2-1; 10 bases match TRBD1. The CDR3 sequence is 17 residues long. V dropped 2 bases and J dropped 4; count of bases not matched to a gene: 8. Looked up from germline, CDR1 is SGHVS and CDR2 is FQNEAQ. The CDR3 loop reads CASSLRGQGSIYNEQFF. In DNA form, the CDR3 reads TGTGCCAGCAGCTTAAGGGGACAGGGGTCTATTTACAATGAGCAGTTCTTC.

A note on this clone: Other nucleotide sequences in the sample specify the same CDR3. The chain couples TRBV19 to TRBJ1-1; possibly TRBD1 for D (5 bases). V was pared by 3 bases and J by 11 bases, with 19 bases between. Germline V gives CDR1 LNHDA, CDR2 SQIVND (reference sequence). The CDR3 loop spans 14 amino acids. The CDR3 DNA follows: TGTGCCAGTAGTATTAGTGCGTGGGGCAATGAGGCTTTCTTT. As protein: CASSISAWGNEAFF.

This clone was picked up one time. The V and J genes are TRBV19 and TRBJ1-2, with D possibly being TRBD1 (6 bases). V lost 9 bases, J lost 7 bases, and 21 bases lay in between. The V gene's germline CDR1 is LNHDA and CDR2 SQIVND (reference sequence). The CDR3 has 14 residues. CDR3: CASSVGQNNRGYTF. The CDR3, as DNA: TGTGCCAGCTCAGTGGGACAAAATAACCGTGGCTACACCTTC. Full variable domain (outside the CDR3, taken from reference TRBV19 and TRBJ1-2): DGGITQSPKYLFRKEGQNVTLSCEQNLNHDAMYWYRQDPGQGLRLIYYSQIVNDFQKGDIAEGYSVSREKKESFPLTVTSAQKNPTAFYLCASSVGQNNRGYTFGSGTRLTVV.

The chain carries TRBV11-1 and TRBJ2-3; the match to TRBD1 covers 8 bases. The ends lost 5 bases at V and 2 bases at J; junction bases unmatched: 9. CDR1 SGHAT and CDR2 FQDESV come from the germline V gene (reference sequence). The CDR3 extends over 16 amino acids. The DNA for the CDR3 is TGTGCCAGCAGCGAGGGGGACAGGAGTTACACAGATACGCAGTATTTT. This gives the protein CASSEGDRSYTDTQYF.

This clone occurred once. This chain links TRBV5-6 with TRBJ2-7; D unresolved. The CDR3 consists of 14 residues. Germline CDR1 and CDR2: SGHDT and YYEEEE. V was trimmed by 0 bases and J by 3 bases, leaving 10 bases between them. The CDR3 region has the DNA TGTGCCAGCAGCTTGGGCTTCCGCAGCTACGAGCAGTACTTC. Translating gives CASSLGFRSYEQYF.

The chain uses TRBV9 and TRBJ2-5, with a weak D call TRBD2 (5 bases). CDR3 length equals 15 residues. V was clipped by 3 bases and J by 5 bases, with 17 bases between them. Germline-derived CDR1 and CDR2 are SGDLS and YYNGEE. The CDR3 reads CASSGGAERRETQYF. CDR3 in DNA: TGTGCCAGCAGCGGGGGAGCGGAAAGAAGGGAGACCCAGTACTTC.

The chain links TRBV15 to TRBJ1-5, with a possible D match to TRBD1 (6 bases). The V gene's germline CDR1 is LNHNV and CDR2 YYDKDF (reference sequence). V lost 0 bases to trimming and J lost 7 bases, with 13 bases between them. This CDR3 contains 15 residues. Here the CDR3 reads CATSRDRGPSQPQHF. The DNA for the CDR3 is TGTGCCACCAGCAGAGACAGGGGACCCTCCCAGCCCCAGCATTTT.

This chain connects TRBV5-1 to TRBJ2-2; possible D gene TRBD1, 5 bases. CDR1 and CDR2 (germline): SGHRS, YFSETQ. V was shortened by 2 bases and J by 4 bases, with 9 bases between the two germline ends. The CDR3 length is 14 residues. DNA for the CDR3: TGCGCCAGCAGCTTCCAGGGATCCACCGGGGAGCTGTTTTTT. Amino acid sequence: CASSFQGSTGELFF.

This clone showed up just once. The CDR3 spells CASSLVLAGVETQYF. CDR3 bases: TGCGCCAGCAGCTTGGTGCTAGCGGGGGTGGAGACCCAGTACTTC. The chain employs TRBV5-1 and TRBJ2-5; 10 bases map to TRBD2. The CDR3 is 15 amino acids. The V and J ends lost 0 bases and 5 bases, in that order; junction bases with no gene match: 4. Per the germline V gene, CDR1 is SGHRS and CDR2 is YFSETQ.

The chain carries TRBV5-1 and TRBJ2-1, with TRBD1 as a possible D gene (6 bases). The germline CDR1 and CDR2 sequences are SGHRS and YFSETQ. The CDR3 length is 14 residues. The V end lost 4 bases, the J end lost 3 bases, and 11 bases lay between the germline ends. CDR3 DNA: TGCGCCAGCAGCCAAAGGACAGACTACAATGAGCAGTTCTTC. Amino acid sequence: CASSQRTDYNEQFF.

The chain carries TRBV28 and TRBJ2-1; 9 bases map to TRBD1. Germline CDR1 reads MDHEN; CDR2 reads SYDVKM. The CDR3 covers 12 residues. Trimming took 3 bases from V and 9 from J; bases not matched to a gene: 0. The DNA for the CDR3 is TGTGCCAGCAGTTTGGACAGGGGTGAGCAGTTCTTC. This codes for CASSLDRGEQFF.

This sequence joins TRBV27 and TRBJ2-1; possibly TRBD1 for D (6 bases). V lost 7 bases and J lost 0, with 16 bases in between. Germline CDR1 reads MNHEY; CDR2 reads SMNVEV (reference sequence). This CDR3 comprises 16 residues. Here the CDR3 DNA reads TGTGCCAGCACTCGCGGGCAGGGGAGCTCCTACAATGAGCAGTTCTTC. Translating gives CASTRGQGSSYNEQFF.

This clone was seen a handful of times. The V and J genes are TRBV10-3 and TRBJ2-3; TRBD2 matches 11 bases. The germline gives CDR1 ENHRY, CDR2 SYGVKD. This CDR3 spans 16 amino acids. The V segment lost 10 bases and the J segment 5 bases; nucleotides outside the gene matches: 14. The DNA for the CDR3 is TGTGCCACCTGCCTTAGCGGGGGGGTTATTGTAGATACGCAGTATTTT. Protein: CATCLSGGVIVDTQYF.

CDR3 region: CASSLTLGAMNTEAFF. For the CDR3, the DNA is TGCGCCAGCAGCTTGACCCTGGGGGCGATGAACACTGAAGCTTTCTTT. The chain joins TRBV5-1 to TRBJ1-1, with a possible D match to TRBD1 (6 bases). The germline gives CDR1 SGHRS, CDR2 YFSETQ. V was pared by 1 base and J by 0 bases, with 13 bases between. This CDR3 region has 16 residues.

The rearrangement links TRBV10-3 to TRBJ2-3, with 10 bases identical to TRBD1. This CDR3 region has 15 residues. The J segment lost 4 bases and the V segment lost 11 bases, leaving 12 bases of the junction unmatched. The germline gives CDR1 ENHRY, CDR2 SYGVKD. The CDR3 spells CAATLGQGESDTQYF. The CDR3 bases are TGTGCCGCCACCCTCGGACAGGGGGAGTCAGATACGCAGTATTTT.

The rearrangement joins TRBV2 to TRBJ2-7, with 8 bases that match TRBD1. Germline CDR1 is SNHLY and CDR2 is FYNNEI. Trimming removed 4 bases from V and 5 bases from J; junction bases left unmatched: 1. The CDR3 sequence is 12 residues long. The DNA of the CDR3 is TGTGCCAGCAGTGGGACAGGGAACGAGCAGTACTTC. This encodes CASSGTGNEQYF. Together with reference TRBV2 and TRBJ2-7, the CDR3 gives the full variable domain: EPEVTQTPSHQVTQMGQEVILRCVPISNHLYFYWYRQILGQKVEFLVSFYNNEISEKSEIFDDQFSVERPDGSNFTLKIRSTKLEDSAMYFCASSGTGNEQYFGPGTRLTVT.

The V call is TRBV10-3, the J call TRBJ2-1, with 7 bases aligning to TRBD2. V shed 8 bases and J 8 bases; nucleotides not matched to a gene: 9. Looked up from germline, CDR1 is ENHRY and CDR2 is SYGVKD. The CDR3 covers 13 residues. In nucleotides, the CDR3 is TGTGCCATCGGCGGACTAGAGTTTTATGAGCAGTTCTTC. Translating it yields CAIGGLEFYEQFF.

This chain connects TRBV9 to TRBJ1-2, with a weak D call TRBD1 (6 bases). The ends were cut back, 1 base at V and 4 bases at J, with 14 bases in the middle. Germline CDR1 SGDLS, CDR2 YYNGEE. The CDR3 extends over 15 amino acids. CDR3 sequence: CASSVSGTPTYGYTF. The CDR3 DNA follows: TGTGCCAGCAGCGTATCCGGGACACCGACCTATGGCTACACCTTC.